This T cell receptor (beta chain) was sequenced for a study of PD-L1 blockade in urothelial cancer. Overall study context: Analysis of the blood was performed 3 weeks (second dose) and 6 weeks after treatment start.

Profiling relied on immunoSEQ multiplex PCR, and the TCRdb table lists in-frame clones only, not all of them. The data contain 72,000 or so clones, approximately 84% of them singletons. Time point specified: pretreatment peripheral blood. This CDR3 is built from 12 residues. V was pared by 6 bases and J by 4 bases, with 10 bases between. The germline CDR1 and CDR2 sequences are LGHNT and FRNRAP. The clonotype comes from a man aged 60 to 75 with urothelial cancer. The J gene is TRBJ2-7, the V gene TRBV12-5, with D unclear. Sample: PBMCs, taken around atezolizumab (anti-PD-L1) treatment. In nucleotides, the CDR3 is TGTGCTAGTGGACCCACGGGTTACGAGCAGTACTTC. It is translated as CASGPTGYEQYF.